This entry lists 10 T cell receptor beta chains sequenced from one sample in a study of blood T cell repertoires in COVID-19. Profiling relied on immunoSEQ multiplex PCR, and the TCRdb table lists in-frame clones only, not all of them. The sample contains approximately 130,000 clones, around 77% of which appear only once. The sample consisted of peripheral blood. The receptors were gathered from a human donor in a cohort sampled during active COVID-19.

The chain employs TRBV3-1 (or the pseudogene TRBV3-2) and TRBJ1-5; D gene ambiguous. The ends were cut back, 0 bases at V and 7 bases at J, with 10 bases in the middle. The CDR3 totals 14 residues. CDR1 LGHDT and CDR2 YNNKEL come from the germline V gene (reference sequence). The CDR3 DNA sequence: TGTGCCAGCAGCCAAGATAGCCTTCGGCAGCCCCAGCATTTT. Residues: CASSQDSLRQPQHF.

CDR3 in DNA: TGTGCCAGCAGCCCCGCCCGAGCTAGCGGGAGGACTAGCACAGATACGCAGTATTTT. Translation: CASSPARASGRTSTDTQYF. This rearrangement joins TRBV3-1 (or the pseudogene TRBV3-2) to TRBJ2-3; 11 nucleotides match TRBD2. CDR3 length equals 19 residues. With V trimmed by 4 bases and J by 0 bases, 12 bases remained unmatched. Germline V gives CDR1 LGHDT, CDR2 YNNKEL (reference sequence).

Only a few counts were recorded for this clone. The rearrangement links TRBV6-6 to TRBJ1-1, with 7 bases lining up with TRBD1. This CDR3 has 17 residues. The V gene's germline CDR1 is MNHNY and CDR2 SVGAGI (reference sequence). Germline trimming cut 5 bases from V and 5 bases from J; bases unmatched to any gene: 17. CDR3 in amino acids: CASSLTQGVGRGTEAFF. The DNA for the CDR3 is TGTGCCAGCAGTCTGACCCAGGGGGTGGGAAGGGGGACTGAAGCTTTCTTT.

The chain is built from TRBV24-1 and TRBJ2-7; TRBD1 matches at 10 bases. The V segment lost 12 bases and the J segment 5 bases; nucleotides outside the gene matches: 6. Germline-derived CDR1 and CDR2 are KGHDR and SFDVKD. CDR3 length equals 12 residues. The CDR3 region is CAPGQGINEQYF. DNA for the CDR3: TGTGCCCCGGGACAGGGGATTAACGAGCAGTACTTC.

The chain couples TRBV9 to TRBJ1-1; D is unclear. Germline V gene lookup returns CDR1 SGDLS and CDR2 YYNGEE. CDR3 size: 14 residues. V dropped 0 bases and J dropped 3 bases, with 9 bases sitting between them. The CDR3 here is CASSVGAADTEAFF. The CDR3 nucleotides read TGTGCCAGCAGCGTAGGGGCCGCCGACACTGAAGCTTTCTTT.

The rearrangement uses TRBV6-5 and TRBJ2-7; 7 positions agree with TRBD2. The CDR3 sequence is 15 residues long. The ends lost 4 bases at V and 4 bases at J; junction bases unmatched: 10. In germline, CDR1 is MNHEY, CDR2 SVGAGI. CDR3 nucleotides: TGTGCCAGCAGTTCCCAAACTAGCGTTCAGTACGAGCAGTACTTC. Encoded protein: CASSSQTSVQYEQYF.

The rearrangement links TRBV28 to TRBJ1-3; no firm D call. V lost 7 bases to trimming and J lost 4 bases, with 17 bases between them. Germline CDR1 is MDHEN and CDR2 is SYDVKM. The CDR3 has 15 amino acids. CDR3 in amino acids: CASNFAGGRGNTIYF. The DNA of the CDR3 is TGTGCCAGCAATTTCGCCGGTGGGAGGGGAAACACCATATATTTT. The whole variable domain, filled in from reference TRBV28 and TRBJ1-3, reads DVKVTQSSRYLVKRTGEKVFLECVQDMDHENMFWYRQDPGLGLRLIYFSYDVKMKEKGDIPEGYSVSREKKERFSLILESASTNQTSMYLCASNFAGGRGNTIYFGEGSWLTVV.

The genes are TRBV6-1 and TRBJ1-6, with D tentatively TRBD1 (6 bases). The CDR3 loop spans 16 amino acids. CDR1 and CDR2 (germline): MNHNS, SASEGT. The V gene lost 1 base and the J gene lost 4 bases, with 11 bases spanning the gap. DNA of the CDR3: TGTGCCAGCAGTGAAGATGGACAGCGTTATAATTCACCCCTCCACTTT. As protein: CASSEDGQRYNSPLHF.

This clone was seen only once. The genes are TRBV15 and TRBJ2-7; 11 bases map to TRBD2. The germline V gene encodes CDR1 LNHNV and CDR2 YYDKDF (reference sequence). The CDR3 is 15 amino acids. V lost 5 bases, J lost 5 bases, and 8 bases stayed unmatched. Here the CDR3 reads CATSRRSSGRNEQYF. CDR3 DNA sequence: TGTGCCACCAGCCGAAGGTCTAGCGGGAGGAACGAGCAGTACTTC. The entire variable domain, with the rest obtained from reference TRBV15 and TRBJ2-7, is as follows: DAMVIQNPRYQVTQFGKPVTLSCSQTLNHNVMYWYQQKSSQAPKLLFHYYDKDFNNEADTPDNFQSRRPNTSFCFLDIRSPGLGDTAMYLCATSRRSSGRNEQYFGPGTRLTVT.

This clone was seen more than once but under ten times. The chain combines TRBV25-1 with TRBJ1-6; D may be TRBD1 (5 bases). The germline CDR1 and CDR2 sequences are MGHDK and SYGVNS. This CDR3 comprises 15 residues. V was pared by 0 bases and J by 8 bases, with 11 bases between. The CDR3 DNA reads TGTGCCAGCAGTGAATATGGGCAGGGTTATTCACCCCTCCACTTT. Its translation: CASSEYGQGYSPLHF.